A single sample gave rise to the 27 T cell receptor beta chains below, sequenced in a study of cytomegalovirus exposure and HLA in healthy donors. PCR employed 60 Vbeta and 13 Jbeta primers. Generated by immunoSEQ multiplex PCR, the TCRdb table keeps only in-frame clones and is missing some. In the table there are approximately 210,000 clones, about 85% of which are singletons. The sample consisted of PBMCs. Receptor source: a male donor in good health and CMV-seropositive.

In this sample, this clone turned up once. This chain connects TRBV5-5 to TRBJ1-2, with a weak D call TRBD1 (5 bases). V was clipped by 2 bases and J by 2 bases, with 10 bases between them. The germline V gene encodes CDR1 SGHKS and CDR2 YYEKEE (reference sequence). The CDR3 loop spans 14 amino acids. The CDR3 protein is CASSFDSQNYGYTF. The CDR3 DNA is TGTGCCAGCAGCTTCGACAGTCAAAACTATGGCTACACCTTC. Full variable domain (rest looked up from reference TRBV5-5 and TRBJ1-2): DAGVTQSPTHLIKTRGQQVTLRCSPISGHKSVSWYQQVLGQGPQFIFQYYEKEERGRGNFPDRFSARQFPNYSSELNVNALLLGDSALYLCASSFDSQNYGYTFGSGTRLTVV.

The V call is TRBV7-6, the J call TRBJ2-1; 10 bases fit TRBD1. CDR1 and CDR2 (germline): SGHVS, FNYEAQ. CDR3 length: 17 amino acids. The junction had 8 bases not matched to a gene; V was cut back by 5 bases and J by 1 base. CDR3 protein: CASSLLGQGKSYNEQFF. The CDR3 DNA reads TGTGCCAGCAGCCTGCTGGGACAGGGGAAATCCTACAATGAGCAGTTCTTC.

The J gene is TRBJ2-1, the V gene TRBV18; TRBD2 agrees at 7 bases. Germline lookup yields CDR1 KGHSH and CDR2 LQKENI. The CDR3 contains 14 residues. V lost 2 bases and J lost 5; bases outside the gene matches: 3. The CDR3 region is CASSPKAGNNEQFF. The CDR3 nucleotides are TGTGCCAGCTCACCAAAAGCGGGGAACAATGAGCAGTTCTTC.

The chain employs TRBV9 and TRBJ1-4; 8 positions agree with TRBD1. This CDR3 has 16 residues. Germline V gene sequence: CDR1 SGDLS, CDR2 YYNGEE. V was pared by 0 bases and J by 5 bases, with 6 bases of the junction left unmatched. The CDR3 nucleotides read TGTGCCAGCAGCGTAGGGCAGGGGGCGGTCAATGAAAAACTGTTTTTT. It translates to CASSVGQGAVNEKLFF.

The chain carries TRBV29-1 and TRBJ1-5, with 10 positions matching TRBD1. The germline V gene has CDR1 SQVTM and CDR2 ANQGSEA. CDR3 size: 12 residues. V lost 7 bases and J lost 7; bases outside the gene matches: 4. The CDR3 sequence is CSAGTGEQPQHF. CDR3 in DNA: TGCAGCGCCGGGACAGGGGAACAGCCCCAGCATTTT. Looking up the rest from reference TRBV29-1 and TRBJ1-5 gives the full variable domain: SAVISQKPSRDICQRGTSLTIQCQVDSQVTMMFWYRQQPGQSLTLIATANQGSEATYESGFVIDKFPISRPNLTFSTLTVSNMSPEDSSIYLCSAGTGEQPQHFGDGTRLSIL.

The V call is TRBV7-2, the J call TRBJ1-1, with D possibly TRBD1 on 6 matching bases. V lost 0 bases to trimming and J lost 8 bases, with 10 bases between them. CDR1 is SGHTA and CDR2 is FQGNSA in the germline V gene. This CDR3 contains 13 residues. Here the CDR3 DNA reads TGTGCCAGCAGCTTAGCCCCAGGGGTCGAAGCTTTCTTT. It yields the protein CASSLAPGVEAFF.

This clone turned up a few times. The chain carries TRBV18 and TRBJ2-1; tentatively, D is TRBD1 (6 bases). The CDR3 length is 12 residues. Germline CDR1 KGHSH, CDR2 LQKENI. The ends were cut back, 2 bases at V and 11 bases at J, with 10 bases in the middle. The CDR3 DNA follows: TGTGCCAGCTCACCATCCGGACAGAAGCAGTTCTTC. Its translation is CASSPSGQKQFF.

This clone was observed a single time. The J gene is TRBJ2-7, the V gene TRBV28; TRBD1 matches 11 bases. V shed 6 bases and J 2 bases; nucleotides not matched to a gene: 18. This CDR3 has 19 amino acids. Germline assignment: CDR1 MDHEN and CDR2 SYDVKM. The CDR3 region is CASRPAIGQGASRPYEQYF. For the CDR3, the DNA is TGTGCCAGCAGACCTGCGATAGGACAGGGGGCTTCTAGGCCCTACGAGCAGTACTTC.

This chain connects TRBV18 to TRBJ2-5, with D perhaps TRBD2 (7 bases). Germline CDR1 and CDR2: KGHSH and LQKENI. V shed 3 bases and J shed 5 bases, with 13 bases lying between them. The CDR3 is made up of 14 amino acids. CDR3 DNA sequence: TGTGCCAGCTCACCTCGGGGGGCCTCGGAGACCCAGTACTTC. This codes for CASSPRGASETQYF. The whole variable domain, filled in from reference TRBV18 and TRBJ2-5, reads NAGVMQNPRHLVRRRGQEARLRCSPMKGHSHVYWYRQLPEEGLKFMVYLQKENIIDESGMPKERFSAEFPKEGPSILRIQQVVRGDSAAYFCASSPRGASETQYFGPGTRLLVL.

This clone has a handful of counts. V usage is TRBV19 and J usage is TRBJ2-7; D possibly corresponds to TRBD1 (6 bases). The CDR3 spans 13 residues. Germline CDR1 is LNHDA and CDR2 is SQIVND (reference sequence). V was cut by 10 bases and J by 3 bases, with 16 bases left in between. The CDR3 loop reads CATRGGRNYEQYF. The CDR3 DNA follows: TGTGCCACCCGAGGGGGACGGAACTACGAGCAGTACTTC.

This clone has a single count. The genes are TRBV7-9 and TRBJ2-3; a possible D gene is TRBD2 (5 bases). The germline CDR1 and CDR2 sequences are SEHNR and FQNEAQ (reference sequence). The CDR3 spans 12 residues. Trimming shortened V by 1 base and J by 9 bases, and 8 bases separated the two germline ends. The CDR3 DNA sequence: TGTGCCAGCAGCTTAGAGTGGAGGACGCAGTATTTT. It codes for CASSLEWRTQYF.

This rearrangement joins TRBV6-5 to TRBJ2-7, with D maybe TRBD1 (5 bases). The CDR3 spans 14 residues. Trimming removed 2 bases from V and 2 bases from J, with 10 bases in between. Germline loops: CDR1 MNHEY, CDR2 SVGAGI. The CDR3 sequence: CASSYGAAAYEQYF. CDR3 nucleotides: TGTGCCAGCAGTTACGGGGCTGCGGCCTACGAGCAGTACTTC.

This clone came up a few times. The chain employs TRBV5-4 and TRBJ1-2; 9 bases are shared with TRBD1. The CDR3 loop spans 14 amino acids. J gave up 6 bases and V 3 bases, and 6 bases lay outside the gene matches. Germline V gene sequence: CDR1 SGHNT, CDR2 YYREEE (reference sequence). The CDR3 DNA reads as TGTGCCAGCAGCTCAGACAGGGGGGTTCATGGCTACACCTTC. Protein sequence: CASSSDRGVHGYTF.

For the CDR3, the DNA is TGTGCCAGTCACCCGTTCTCCGGGACAGCGACAGACGGGGAGCTGTTTTTT. This gives the protein CASHPFSGTATDGELFF. The gene calls are TRBV19 and TRBJ2-2; 7 nucleotides align to TRBD1. Germline CDR1 is LNHDA and CDR2 is SQIVND (reference sequence). V shed 8 bases, J shed 7 bases, and the junction held 19 bases outside the gene matches. The CDR3 has 17 amino acids.

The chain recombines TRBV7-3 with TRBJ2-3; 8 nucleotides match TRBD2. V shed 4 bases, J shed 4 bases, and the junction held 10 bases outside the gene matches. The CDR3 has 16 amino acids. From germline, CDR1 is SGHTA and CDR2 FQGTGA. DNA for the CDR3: TGTGCCAGCAGCTCCTTAGCGGCGGGGGGCGCAGATACGCAGTATTTT. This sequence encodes CASSSLAAGGADTQYF.

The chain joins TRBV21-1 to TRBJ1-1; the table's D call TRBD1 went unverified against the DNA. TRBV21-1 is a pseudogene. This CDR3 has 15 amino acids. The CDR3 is CASSKASGDPTEAFF. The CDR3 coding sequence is TGTGCCAGCAGCAAAGCCTCAGGGGATCCCACTGAAGCTTTCTTT.

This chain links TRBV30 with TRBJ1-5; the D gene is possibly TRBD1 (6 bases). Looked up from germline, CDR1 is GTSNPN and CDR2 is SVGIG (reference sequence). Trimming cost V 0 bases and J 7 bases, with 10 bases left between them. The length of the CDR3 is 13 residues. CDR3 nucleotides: TGTGCCTGGAGTGTACAGGGAAACCAGCCCCAGCATTTT. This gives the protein CAWSVQGNQPQHF.

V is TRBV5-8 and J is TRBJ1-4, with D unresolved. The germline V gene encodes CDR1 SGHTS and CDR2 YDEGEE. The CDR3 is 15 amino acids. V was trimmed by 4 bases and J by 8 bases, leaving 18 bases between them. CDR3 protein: CASSRSGRPGEKLFF. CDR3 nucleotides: TGTGCCAGCAGCCGAAGCGGACGCCCGGGGGAAAAACTGTTTTTT.

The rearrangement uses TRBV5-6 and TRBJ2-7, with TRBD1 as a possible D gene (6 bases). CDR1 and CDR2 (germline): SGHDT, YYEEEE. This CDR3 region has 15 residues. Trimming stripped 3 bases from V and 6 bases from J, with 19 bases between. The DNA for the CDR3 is TGTGCCAGCAGCTCACAGCGTCCCCAGGGGAGCGAGCAGTACTTC. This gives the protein CASSSQRPQGSEQYF.

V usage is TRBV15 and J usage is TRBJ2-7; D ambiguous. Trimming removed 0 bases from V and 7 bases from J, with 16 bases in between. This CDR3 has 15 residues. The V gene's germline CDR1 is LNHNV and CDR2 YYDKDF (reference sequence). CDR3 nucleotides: TGTGCCACCAGCAGAGAATTTATGGGCCCTATGGAGCAGTACTTC. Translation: CATSREFMGPMEQYF. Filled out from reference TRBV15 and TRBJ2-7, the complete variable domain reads DAMVIQNPRYQVTQFGKPVTLSCSQTLNHNVMYWYQQKSSQAPKLLFHYYDKDFNNEADTPDNFQSRRPNTSFCFLDIRSPGLGDTAMYLCATSREFMGPMEQYFGPGTRLTVT.

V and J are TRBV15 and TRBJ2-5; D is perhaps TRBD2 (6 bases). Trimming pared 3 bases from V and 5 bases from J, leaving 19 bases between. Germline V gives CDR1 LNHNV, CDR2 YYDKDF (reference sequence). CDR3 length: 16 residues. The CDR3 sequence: CATSRAGIPARETQYF. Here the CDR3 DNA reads TGTGCCACCAGCAGGGCGGGGATTCCCGCCCGGGAGACCCAGTACTTC.

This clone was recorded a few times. The DNA of the CDR3 is TGTGCCAGCAGCTTAGGCGAGGACTATGGCTACACCTTC. It yields the protein CASSLGEDYGYTF. The rearrangement joins TRBV7-9 to TRBJ1-2; D gene ambiguous. From germline, CDR1 is SEHNR and CDR2 FQNEAQ (reference sequence). This CDR3 is 13 amino acids long. V was trimmed by 1 base and J by 3 bases, leaving 6 bases between them.

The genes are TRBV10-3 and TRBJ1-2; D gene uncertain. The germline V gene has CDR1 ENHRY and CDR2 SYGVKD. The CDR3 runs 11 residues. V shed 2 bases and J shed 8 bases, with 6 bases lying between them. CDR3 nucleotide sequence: TGTGCCATCAGTGAGACTAGGGGCTACACCTTC. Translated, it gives CAISETRGYTF.

The CDR3 is CASSPRQGRETQYF. DNA for the CDR3: TGTGCCAGCAGCCCCCGACAGGGGCGGGAGACCCAGTACTTC. The chain uses TRBV9 and TRBJ2-5; 8 bases match TRBD1. The CDR3 length is 14 residues. The junction had 7 bases not matched to a gene; V was cut back by 4 bases and J by 5 bases. Germline V gene sequence: CDR1 SGDLS, CDR2 YYNGEE.

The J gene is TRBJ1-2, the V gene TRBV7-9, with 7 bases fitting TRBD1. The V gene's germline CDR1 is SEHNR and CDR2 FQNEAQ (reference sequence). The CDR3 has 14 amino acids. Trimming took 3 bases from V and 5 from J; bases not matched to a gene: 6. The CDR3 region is CASSFTGARYGYTF. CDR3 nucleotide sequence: TGTGCCAGCAGCTTCACAGGGGCTAGGTATGGCTACACCTTC. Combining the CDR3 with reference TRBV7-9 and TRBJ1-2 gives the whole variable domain DTGVSQNPRHKITKRGQNVTFRCDPISEHNRLYWYRQTLGQGPEFLTYFQNEAQLEKSRLLSDRFSAERPKGSFSTLEIQRTEQGDSAMYLCASSFTGARYGYTFGSGTRLTVV.

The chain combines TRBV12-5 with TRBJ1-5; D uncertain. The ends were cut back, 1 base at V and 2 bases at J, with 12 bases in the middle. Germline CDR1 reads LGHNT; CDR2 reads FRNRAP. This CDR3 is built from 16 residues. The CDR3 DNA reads TGTGCTAGTGGTTTGGCCAGACACAAGCGCAATCAGCCCCAGCATTTT. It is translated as CASGLARHKRNQPQHF.

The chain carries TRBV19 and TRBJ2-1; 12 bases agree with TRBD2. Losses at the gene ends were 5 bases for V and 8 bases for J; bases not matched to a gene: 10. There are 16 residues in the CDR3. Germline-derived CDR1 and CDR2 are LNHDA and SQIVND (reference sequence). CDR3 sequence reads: CASSLRLAGDIYEQFF. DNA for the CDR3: TGTGCCAGTAGTCTCCGACTAGCGGGAGACATATATGAGCAGTTCTTC.